One sample yielded the 18 T cell receptor beta chains listed below, sequenced in a study of CD8 T cells in ankylosing spondylitis. Study findings and constraints: In ankylosing spondylitis blood, a motif of fewer than 10 highly homologous TCR beta variants appeared characteristic.

TCRdb independently ran MiXCR on the 5' RACE reads; one entry per CDR3 protein. The sample has more than 650,000 distinct CDR3 sequences, about an eighth seen once. Their cognate antigens are unknown. Specimen: blood, either unsorted or a sorted T cell fraction (not recorded which). Receptor source: a male donor with ankylosing spondylitis.

The chain employs TRBV5-1 and TRBJ2-2; 8 nucleotides align to TRBD2. The CDR3 runs to 16 residues. Germline V lookup: CDR1 SGHRS, CDR2 YFSETQ. Trimming cost V 4 bases and J 2 bases; bases outside gene matches: 7. CDR3: CASSLVTSGNTGELFF. The CDR3 DNA follows: TGCGCCAGCAGCCTGGTCACTAGCGGAAACACCGGGGAGCTGTTTTTT. Complete variable domain (other parts from reference TRBV5-1 and TRBJ2-2): KAGVTQTPRYLIKTRGQQVTLSCSPISGHRSVSWYQQTPGQGLQFLFEYFSETQRNKGNFPGRFSGRQFSNSRSEMNVSTLELGDSALYLCASSLVTSGNTGELFFGEGSRLTVL.

This clonotype has a handful of counts. This chain uses TRBV5-1 with TRBJ2-1; TRBD2 matches 8 bases. The CDR3 consists of 16 residues. Germline assignment: CDR1 SGHRS and CDR2 YFSETQ. V shed 0 bases, J shed 6 bases, and the junction held 8 bases outside the gene matches. CDR3 loop: CASSLAGAGGFNEQFF. CDR3 nucleotides: TGCGCCAGCAGCTTGGCCGGGGCGGGGGGCTTCAATGAGCAGTTCTTC.

At least ten counts were recorded for this clonotype. CDR3 loop: CASSENGVGYNEQFF. CDR3 DNA sequence: TGTGCCAGCAGTGAAAACGGGGTAGGATACAATGAGCAGTTCTTC. The chain is built from TRBV2 and TRBJ2-1, with a possible D match to TRBD2 (5 bases). This CDR3 comprises 15 residues. The germline CDR1 and CDR2 sequences are SNHLY and FYNNEI. V lost 2 bases to trimming and J lost 4 bases, with 12 bases between them.

This clonotype was detected only a few times. The chain recombines TRBV7-9 with TRBJ2-5; D is undetermined. Trimming stripped 0 bases from V and 5 bases from J, with 13 bases between. Germline-derived CDR1 and CDR2 are SEHNR and FQNEAQ (reference sequence). The CDR3 is 15 amino acids. For the CDR3, the DNA is TGTGCCAGCAGCTTAGCCCGGACGGTCGGGGAGACCCAGTACTTC. Protein: CASSLARTVGETQYF.

The V call is TRBV30, the J call TRBJ1-1, with D perhaps TRBD1 (6 bases). There are 15 residues in the CDR3. Trimming cost V 0 bases and J 1 base, with 12 bases left between them. Germline V lookup: CDR1 GTSNPN, CDR2 SVGIG (reference sequence). As DNA, the CDR3 is TGTGCCTGGAGTGTACCCGGACAGACGAACACTGAAGCTTTCTTT. Translation gives CAWSVPGQTNTEAFF.

The CDR3 coding sequence is TGTGCCAGCAGCAAAGAGACAGGTTCTGAAGCTTTCTTT. It yields the protein CASSKETGSEAFF. The chain carries TRBV7-9 and TRBJ1-1, with D perhaps matching TRBD1 (6 bases). V shed 5 bases and J shed 6 bases, with 13 bases lying between them. CDR1 is SEHNR and CDR2 is FQNEAQ in the germline V gene (reference sequence). This CDR3 is 13 amino acids long.

The table lists this clonotype with a few counts. This chain connects TRBV3-1 to TRBJ2-7; D not certain. V shed 3 bases and J shed 2 bases, with 11 bases lying between them. This CDR3 contains 14 residues. Germline V CDR1 and CDR2: LGHDT, YNNKEL (reference sequence). The CDR3 is CASSHLDRAYEQYF. The CDR3 DNA is TGTGCCAGCAGCCACCTAGATCGAGCCTACGAGCAGTACTTC.

The V call is TRBV6-5, the J call TRBJ2-7, with D unclear. The CDR3 has 12 amino acids. With 2 bases removed from V and 2 bases from J, the gap between germline ends came to 4 bases. CDR1 is MNHEY and CDR2 is SVGAGI in the germline V gene. DNA for the CDR3: TGTGCCAGCAGTTACAATACCTACGAGCAGTACTTC. It codes for CASSYNTYEQYF.

The sample holds a few counts of this clonotype. The rearrangement joins TRBV10-3 to TRBJ1-5; 7 bases are shared with TRBD1. With 10 bases clipped from V and 4 bases from J, the junction kept 7 bases outside the gene matches. The CDR3 length is 13 residues. In germline, CDR1 is ENHRY, CDR2 SYGVKD. CDR3 sequence (DNA): TGTGCCACAGGGGACAGCTTGAATCAGCCCCAGCATTTT. Its translation: CATGDSLNQPQHF.

The rearrangement joins TRBV6-5 to TRBJ2-1; D not certain. Germline CDR1 reads MNHEY; CDR2 reads SVGAGI. The CDR3 runs to 15 residues. Trimming took off 0 bases at V and 1 base at J, with 7 bases between the two ends. Here the CDR3 reads CASSYSATSYNEQFF. CDR3 nucleotides: TGTGCCAGCAGTTACTCGGCCACTTCCTACAATGAGCAGTTCTTC.

The chain links TRBV6-1 to TRBJ2-6, with D possibly TRBD2 on 6 matching bases. There are 16 residues in the CDR3. Trimming took off 7 bases at V and 1 base at J, with 14 bases between the two ends. The germline V gene has CDR1 MNHNS and CDR2 SASEGT. The CDR3: CASNRRAGSGANVLTF. The CDR3 coding sequence is TGTGCCAGCAACCGAAGGGCGGGGTCTGGGGCCAACGTCCTGACTTTC.

This clonotype was counted between two and nine times. This chain uses TRBV30 with TRBJ2-1; unclear D gene. Trimming took 2 bases from V and 9 from J, leaving 14 bases between them. The CDR3 is 13 amino acids. The germline gives CDR1 GTSNPN, CDR2 SVGIG (reference sequence). For the CDR3, the DNA is TGTGCCTGGAGTATCTGGGCATGGCCTGAGCAGTTCTTC. Its protein product is CAWSIWAWPEQFF.

This clonotype appeared many times. An end of the junction does not agree with germline; a read error may underlie this. The chain combines TRBV28 with TRBJ2-7, with 10 bases aligning to TRBD2. Germline V gene sequence: CDR1 MDHEN, CDR2 SYDVKM. The CDR3 covers 14 residues. This chain's CDR3 is CASSLSGGAYEQYF. Here the CDR3 DNA reads TGCGCCAGCAGCTTAAGCGGGGGGGCATACGAGCAGTACTTC.

This clonotype was observed many times. The chain recombines TRBV28 with TRBJ2-7, with 7 bases fitting TRBD1. There are 14 residues in the CDR3. CDR1 and CDR2 (germline): MDHEN, SYDVKM. V lost 7 bases, J lost 7 bases, and 13 bases stayed unmatched. CDR3 region: CASTLGQTPGEQYF. The CDR3 DNA sequence: TGTGCCAGCACCTTGGGACAGACCCCTGGGGAGCAGTACTTC.

The gene calls are TRBV27 and TRBJ2-2; D gene unclear. V dropped 3 bases and J dropped 3 bases, with 5 bases sitting between them. The V gene's germline CDR1 is MNHEY and CDR2 SMNVEV (reference sequence). This CDR3 is built from 13 residues. This chain's CDR3 is CASSLKYTGELFF. The CDR3 region has the DNA TGTGCCAGCAGTTTGAAGTACACCGGGGAGCTGTTTTTT.

This sequence joins TRBV9 and TRBJ1-1, with 8 bases that match TRBD1. CDR3 size: 16 residues. The germline gives CDR1 SGDLS, CDR2 YYNGEE. Trimming cost V 4 bases and J 0 bases; bases outside gene matches: 8. The CDR3 here is CASSPRGQEMNTEAFF. The CDR3, as DNA: TGTGCCAGCAGCCCGAGGGGACAGGAAATGAACACTGAAGCTTTCTTT.

This clonotype was observed a few times. The chain is built from TRBV4-3 and TRBJ1-1; the D gene is possibly TRBD1 (6 bases). This CDR3 has 14 residues. V was pared by 2 bases and J by 1 base, with 8 bases between. CDR1 LGHNA and CDR2 YSLEER come from the germline V gene. The CDR3 DNA is TGCGCCAGCAGCCAAATACAGGGGAACACTGAAGCTTTCTTT. Translation gives CASSQIQGNTEAFF.

The chain uses TRBV5-5 and TRBJ1-5, with D unresolved. The CDR3 covers 14 residues. V gave up 7 bases and J gave up 10 bases, with 21 bases separating them. The germline V gene encodes CDR1 SGHKS and CDR2 YYEKEE (reference sequence). The CDR3 loop reads CASDPMPGSHPQHF. DNA of the CDR3: TGTGCCAGCGACCCAATGCCCGGAAGCCATCCCCAGCATTTT.